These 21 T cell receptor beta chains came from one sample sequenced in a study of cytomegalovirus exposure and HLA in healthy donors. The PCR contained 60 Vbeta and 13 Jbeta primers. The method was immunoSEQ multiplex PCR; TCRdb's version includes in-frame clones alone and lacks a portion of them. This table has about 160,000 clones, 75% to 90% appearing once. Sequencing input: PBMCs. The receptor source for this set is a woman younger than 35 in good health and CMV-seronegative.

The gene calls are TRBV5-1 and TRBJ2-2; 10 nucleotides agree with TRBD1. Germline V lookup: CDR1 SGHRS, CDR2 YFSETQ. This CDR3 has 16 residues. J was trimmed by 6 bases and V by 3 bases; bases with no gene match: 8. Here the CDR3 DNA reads TGCGCCAGCAGCTCATTGGACAGGGGGTGGGCCGGGGAGCTGTTTTTT. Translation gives CASSSLDRGWAGELFF.

This CDR3 is CASQAGQGAITADEQFF. In DNA form, the CDR3 reads TGTGCCAGCCAAGCGGGACAGGGGGCGATTACGGCTGATGAGCAGTTCTTC. V is TRBV7-6 and J is TRBJ2-1, with 12 bases lining up with TRBD1. J gave up 8 bases and V 8 bases, and 16 bases lay outside the gene matches. Germline V CDR1 and CDR2: SGHVS, FNYEAQ. The CDR3 loop spans 17 amino acids.

The CDR3, as DNA: TGTGCCAGTACCACCACGGCAGGCTTGAACACTGAAGCTTTCTTT. Residues: CASTTTAGLNTEAFF. The chain recombines TRBV19 with TRBJ1-1; D gene unclear. Germline CDR1 reads LNHDA; CDR2 reads SQIVND (reference sequence). The CDR3 is made up of 15 amino acids. V was pared by 7 bases and J by 0 bases, with 15 bases between.

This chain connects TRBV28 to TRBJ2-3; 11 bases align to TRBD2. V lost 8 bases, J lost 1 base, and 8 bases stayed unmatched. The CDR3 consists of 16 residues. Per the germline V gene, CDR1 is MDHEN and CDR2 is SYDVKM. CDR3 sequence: CASALAGGLGTDTQYF. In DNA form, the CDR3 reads TGTGCCAGCGCATTAGCGGGAGGGCTGGGCACAGATACGCAGTATTTT.

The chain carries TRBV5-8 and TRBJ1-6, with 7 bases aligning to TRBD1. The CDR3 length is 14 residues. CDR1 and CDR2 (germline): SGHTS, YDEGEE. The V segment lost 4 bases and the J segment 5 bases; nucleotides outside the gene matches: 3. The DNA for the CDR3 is TGTGCCAGCAGCACCGACAGGGATAATTCACCCCTCCACTTT. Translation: CASSTDRDNSPLHF. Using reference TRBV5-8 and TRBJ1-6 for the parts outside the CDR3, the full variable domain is EAGVTQSPTHLIKTRGQQATLRCSPISGHTSVYWYQQALGLGLQFLLWYDEGEERNRGNFPPRFSGRQFPNYSSELNVNALELEDSALYLCASSTDRDNSPLHFGNGTRLTVT.

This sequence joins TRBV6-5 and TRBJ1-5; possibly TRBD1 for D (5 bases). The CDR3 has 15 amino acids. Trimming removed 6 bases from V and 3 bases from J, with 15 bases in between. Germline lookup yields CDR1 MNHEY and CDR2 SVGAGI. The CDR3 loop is CASSPQGAPNQPQHF. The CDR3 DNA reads TGTGCCAGCAGCCCCCAAGGGGCTCCCAATCAGCCCCAGCATTTT.

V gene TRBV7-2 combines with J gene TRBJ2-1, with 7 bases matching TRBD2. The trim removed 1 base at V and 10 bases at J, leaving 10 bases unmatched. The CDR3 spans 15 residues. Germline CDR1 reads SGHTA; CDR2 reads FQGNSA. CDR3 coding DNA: TGTGCCAGCAGCTTAGATGCAGGGAGGGGTACGGAGCAGTTCTTC. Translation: CASSLDAGRGTEQFF.

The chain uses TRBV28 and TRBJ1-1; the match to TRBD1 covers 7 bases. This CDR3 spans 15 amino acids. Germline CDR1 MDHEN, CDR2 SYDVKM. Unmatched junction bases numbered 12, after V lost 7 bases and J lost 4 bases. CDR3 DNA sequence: TGTGCCAGCACCCCCAGGGGGTGGGGCTTCACTGAAGCTTTCTTT. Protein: CASTPRGWGFTEAFF. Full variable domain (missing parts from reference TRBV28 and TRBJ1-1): DVKVTQSSRYLVKRTGEKVFLECVQDMDHENMFWYRQDPGLGLRLIYFSYDVKMKEKGDIPEGYSVSREKKERFSLILESASTNQTSMYLCASTPRGWGFTEAFFGQGTRLTVV.

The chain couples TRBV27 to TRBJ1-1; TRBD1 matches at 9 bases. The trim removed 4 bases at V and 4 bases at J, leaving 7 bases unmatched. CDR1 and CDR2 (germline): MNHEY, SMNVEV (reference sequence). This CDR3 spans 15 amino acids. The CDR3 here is CASSSRTGAVTEAFF. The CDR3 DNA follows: TGTGCCAGCAGTTCACGGACAGGGGCGGTCACTGAAGCTTTCTTT.

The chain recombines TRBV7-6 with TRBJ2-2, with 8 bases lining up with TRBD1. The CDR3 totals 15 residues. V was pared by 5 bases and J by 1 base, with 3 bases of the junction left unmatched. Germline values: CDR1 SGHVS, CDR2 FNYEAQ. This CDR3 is CASSRGQVNTGELFF. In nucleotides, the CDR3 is TGTGCCAGCAGCCGGGGACAGGTGAACACCGGGGAGCTGTTTTTT.

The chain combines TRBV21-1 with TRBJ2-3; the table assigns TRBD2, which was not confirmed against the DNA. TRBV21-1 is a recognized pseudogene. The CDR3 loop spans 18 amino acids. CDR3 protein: CASQSMETSGGGPDTQYF. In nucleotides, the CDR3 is TGTGCCAGCCAATCAATGGAGACTAGCGGGGGGGGCCCAGATACGCAGTATTTT.

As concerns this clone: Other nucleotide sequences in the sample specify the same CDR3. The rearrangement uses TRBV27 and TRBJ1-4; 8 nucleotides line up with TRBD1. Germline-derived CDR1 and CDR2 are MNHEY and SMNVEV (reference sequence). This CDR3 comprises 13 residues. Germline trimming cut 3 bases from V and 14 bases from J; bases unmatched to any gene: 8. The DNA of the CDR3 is TGTGCCAGCAGTTTGCTTCAGGGGGCACAGCTGTTTTTT. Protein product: CASSLLQGAQLFF.

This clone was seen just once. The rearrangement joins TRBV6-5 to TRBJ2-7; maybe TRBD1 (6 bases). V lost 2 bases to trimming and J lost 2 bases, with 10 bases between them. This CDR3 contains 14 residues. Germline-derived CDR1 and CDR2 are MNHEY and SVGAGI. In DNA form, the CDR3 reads TGTGCCAGCAGTTACGATGCAGGGGCCTACGAGCAGTACTTC. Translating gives CASSYDAGAYEQYF.

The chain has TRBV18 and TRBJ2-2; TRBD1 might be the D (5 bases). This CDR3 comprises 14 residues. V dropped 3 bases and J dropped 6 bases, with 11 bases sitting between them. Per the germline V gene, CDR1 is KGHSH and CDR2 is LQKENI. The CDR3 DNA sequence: TGTGCCAGCTCACCCGATACAGGTGCCGGGGAGCTGTTTTTT. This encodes CASSPDTGAGELFF.

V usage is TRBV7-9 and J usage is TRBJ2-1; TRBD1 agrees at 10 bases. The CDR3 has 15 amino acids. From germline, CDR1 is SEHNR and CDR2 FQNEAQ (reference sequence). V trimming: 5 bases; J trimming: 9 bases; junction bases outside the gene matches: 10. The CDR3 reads CASSQPGTGASEQFF. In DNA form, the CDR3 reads TGTGCCAGCAGCCAGCCCGGGACAGGGGCGAGTGAGCAGTTCTTC.

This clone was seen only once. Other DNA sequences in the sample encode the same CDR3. The CDR3 reads CASSPGLAGYNEQFF. The CDR3 DNA sequence: TGTGCCAGCTCACCCGGACTAGCGGGCTACAATGAGCAGTTCTTC. The rearrangement uses TRBV18 and TRBJ2-1, with 11 nucleotides matching TRBD2. Germline loops: CDR1 KGHSH, CDR2 LQKENI. The CDR3 contains 15 residues. The V gene end was trimmed by 3 bases and the J gene end by 3 bases; junction bases not matched to a gene: 1.

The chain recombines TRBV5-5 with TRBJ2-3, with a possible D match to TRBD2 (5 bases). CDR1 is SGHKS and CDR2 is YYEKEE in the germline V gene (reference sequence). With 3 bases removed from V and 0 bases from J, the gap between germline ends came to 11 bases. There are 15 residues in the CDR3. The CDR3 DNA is TGTGCCAGCAGCTCCGGACTTACGAGCACAGATACGCAGTATTTT. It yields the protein CASSSGLTSTDTQYF.

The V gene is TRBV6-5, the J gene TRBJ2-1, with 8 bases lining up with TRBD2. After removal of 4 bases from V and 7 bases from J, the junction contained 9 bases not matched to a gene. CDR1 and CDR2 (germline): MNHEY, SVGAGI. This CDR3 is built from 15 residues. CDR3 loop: CASSFLAGSGNEQFF. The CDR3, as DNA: TGTGCCAGCAGTTTCCTAGCGGGTTCAGGGAATGAGCAGTTCTTC.

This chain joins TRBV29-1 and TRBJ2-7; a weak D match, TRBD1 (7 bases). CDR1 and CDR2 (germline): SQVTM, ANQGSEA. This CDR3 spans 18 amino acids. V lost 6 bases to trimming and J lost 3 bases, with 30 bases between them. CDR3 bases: TGCAGCGTCCTAGGAGGGTTTGGGGACCGGGACAGAGTCTACGAGCAGTACTTC. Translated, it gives CSVLGGFGDRDRVYEQYF.

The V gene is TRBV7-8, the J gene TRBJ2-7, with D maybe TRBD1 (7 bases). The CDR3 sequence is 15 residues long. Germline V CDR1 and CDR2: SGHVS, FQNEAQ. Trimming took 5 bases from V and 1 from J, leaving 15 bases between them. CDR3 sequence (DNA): TGTGCCAGCAGCACGGGGGACAGACTTTCCTACGAGCAGTACTTC. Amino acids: CASSTGDRLSYEQYF.

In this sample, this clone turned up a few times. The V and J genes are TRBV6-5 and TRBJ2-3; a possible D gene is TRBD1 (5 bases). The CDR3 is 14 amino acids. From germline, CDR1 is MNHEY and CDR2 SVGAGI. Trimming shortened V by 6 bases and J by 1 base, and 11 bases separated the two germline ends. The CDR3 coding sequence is TGTGCCAGCAGAAGACAGCCTCGCACAGATACGCAGTATTTT. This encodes CASRRQPRTDTQYF.